Listed here is a single T cell receptor (beta chain). Its specificity is unknown. These data originate in a study of CD8 T cells in ankylosing spondylitis. Researchers built TCR beta libraries using quantitative 5'-RACE with molecular barcodes. Each CDR3 protein gets one entry after TCRdb re-called the 5' RACE reads with MiXCR. The sample lists more than 600,000 distinct CDR3 sequences, under 20% occurring once. Study-wide results and limits: A TCR beta motif made of about 8 highly homologous variants seemed typical of ankylosing spondylitis blood. Significant enrichment of disease-linked clones was reportedly seen in matched ankylosing spondylitis synovial fluid. Earlier reports found some motif variants in synovial fluid and blood in reactive arthritis.

Trimming left V 6 bases short and J 7 bases short, with 27 bases between. Germline V gene data show CDR1 as MNHEY and CDR2 as SMNVEV (reference sequence). CDR3 length: 17 amino acids. The sample consisted of blood, either unsorted or a sorted T cell fraction (not recorded which). This receptor was taken from a male donor with ankylosing spondylitis. The genes are TRBV27 and TRBJ1-1, with D maybe TRBD1 (6 bases). CDR3 nucleotide sequence: TGTGCCAGCAGACCCTTGCGGACAGTAAATTCGGGCTTTGAAGCTTTCTTT. Translating it yields CASRPLRTVNSGFEAFF.